This TCR beta chain was found in a study of T cells after yellow fever vaccination. Study-level background: Fractions of low cell number were prepared using SMART-Seq v4 Ultra Low Input.

A process of 5'RACE template switching, which added a universal primer site and UMIs, was used to make TCR cDNA. In TCRdb, the 5' RACE reads were re-called with MiXCR into one record per CDR3 protein. In the table there are under 700,000 distinct CDR3 sequences, about a sixth of which are singletons. Per germline, CDR1 ENHRY and CDR2 SYGVKD. The CDR3 is 13 residues long. The V end was cut by 8 bases, the J end by 3 bases, with 10 bases between. The receptor comes from a man in his late teens or twenties who received the YFV17D yellow fever vaccine. Sequenced material: PBMCs, taken 5 to 6 days after the first yellow fever vaccination. The J gene is TRBJ1-4, the V gene TRBV10-3; D gene ambiguous. The CDR3 bases are TGTGCCATCTCACTGGCTCCTAATGAAAAACTGTTTTTT. It encodes CAISLAPNEKLFF.